A selection of T cell receptor beta chains follows, all from one sample in a study of shared clonotypes between healthy human individuals. The method was immunoSEQ multiplex PCR; TCRdb's version includes in-frame clones alone and lacks a portion of them. The sample includes roughly 2.2 million clones, less than 95% seen only once; the top ten take about 0.41%. The sample consisted of naive CD4+ T cells from PBMCs. Every receptor here comes from a man between 18 and 35 years old in good health. Some clones in this sample may be carry-over from other donors' samples. Each CDR3 is given with its conserved first and last residue. The order of the fields is V gene, J gene, clone size, CDR3 protein. Size is stated for part of the rows, as once, few or many counts, or as a class when the clone is expanded.

TRBV19	TRBJ1-1	.	CASMDRGLEAFF
TRBV28	TRBJ1-2	.	CASSLYRQGYGYTF
TRBV7-3	TRBJ1-1	.	CASSLSSSTEAFF
TRBV19	TRBJ1-1	.	CASSIDRTGEAFF
TRBV7-7	TRBJ2-3	.	CASSPPGQGRNTQYF
TRBV27	TRBJ2-7	.	CASSLLRDRGYEQYF
TRBV10-1	TRBJ1-2	.	CASSRPNDYGYTF
TRBV5-1	TRBJ2-2	.	CASSLEGNTGELFF
TRBV5-1	TRBJ2-3	once	CASSLGGFTDTQYF
TRBV30	TRBJ2-7	.	CAWSGTGQVQYF